This T cell receptor (beta chain) was captured in a study of T cell repertoires in cytomegalovirus infection. Study-level points and caveats: HLA-C-restricted TCR beta clonotypes specific for CMV led the ex vivo response.

There are many counts of this clonotype. The antigen remains unidentified. TCRdb recomputed calls from the reads with MiXCR, one row per CDR3 protein. The table records some 280,000 distinct CDR3 sequences, about an eighth of them present only once. Germline-derived CDR1 and CDR2 are SGHAT and FQNNGV. V was trimmed by 1 base and J by 5 bases, leaving 16 bases between them. The CDR3 has 16 residues. Sequenced sample: PBMCs. The chain carries TRBV11-2 and TRBJ2-3; a possible D gene is TRBD2 (7 bases). This clonotype was obtained from a human donor in good health (CMV status not recorded). Some clones in this sample may be carry-over from other donors' samples. CDR3 coding DNA: TGTGCCAGCAGCTTAGTGGGTGGGGGGGGCGTAGATACGCAGTATTTT. Translated, it gives CASSLVGGGGVDTQYF. Variable domain in full (rest from reference TRBV11-2 and TRBJ2-3): EAGVAQSPRYKIIEKRQSVAFWCNPISGHATLYWYQQILGQGPKLLIQFQNNGVVDDSQLPKDRFSAERLKGVDSTLKIQPAKLEDSAVYLCASSLVGGGGVDTQYFGPGTRLTVL.